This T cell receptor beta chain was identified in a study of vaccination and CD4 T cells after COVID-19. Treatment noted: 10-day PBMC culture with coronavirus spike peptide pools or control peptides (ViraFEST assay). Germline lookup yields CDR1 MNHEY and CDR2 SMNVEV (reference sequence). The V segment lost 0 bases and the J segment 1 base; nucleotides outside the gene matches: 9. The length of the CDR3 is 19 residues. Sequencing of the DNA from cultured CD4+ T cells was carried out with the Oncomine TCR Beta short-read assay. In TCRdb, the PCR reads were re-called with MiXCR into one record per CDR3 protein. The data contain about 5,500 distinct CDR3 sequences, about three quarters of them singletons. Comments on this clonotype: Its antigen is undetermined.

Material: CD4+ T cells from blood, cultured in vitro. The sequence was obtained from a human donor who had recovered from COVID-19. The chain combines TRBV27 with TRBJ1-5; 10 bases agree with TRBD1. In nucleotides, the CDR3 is TGTGCCAGCAGTTTATCCGGGACAGGGGCCCTGGGGAGCAATCAGCCCCAGCATTTT. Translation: CASSLSGTGALGSNQPQHF.